The 19 T cell receptor beta chains below were found in one sample sequenced in a study of Ad26.COV2.S vaccination and SARS-CoV-2 variants. TCRdb's copy holds only in-frame clones and misses some; the assay was immunoSEQ multiplex PCR. The sample carries about 94,000 clones, approximately 81% recorded once. This sample comprised peripheral blood, obtained after recovery from COVID-19. The origin of the receptors is a human donor who had recovered from COVID-19.

The count of this clone is one. The chain is built from TRBV7-3 and TRBJ2-3, with D unresolved. Germline V gene sequence: CDR1 SGHTA, CDR2 FQGTGA. The CDR3 is made up of 14 amino acids. The V and J ends lost 2 bases and 4 bases respectively, with 10 bases between them. CDR3 in amino acids: CASSLLSPADTQYF. CDR3 bases: TGTGCCAGCAGCTTATTGTCCCCGGCAGATACGCAGTATTTT.

This clone was counted once. The CDR3, as DNA: TGTGCCAGCAGTGAAAGACGACCGGGACAGGGAAATCCCGGGGAGCTGTTTTTT. Amino acids: CASSERRPGQGNPGELFF. This sequence joins TRBV2 and TRBJ2-2; 9 bases fit TRBD1. Unmatched junction bases numbered 13, after V lost 2 bases and J lost 6 bases. CDR3 length: 18 amino acids. Per germline, CDR1 SNHLY and CDR2 FYNNEI.

The V gene is TRBV12-5, the J gene TRBJ2-3; unclear D gene. Trimming took 6 bases from V and 5 from J, leaving 15 bases between them. The germline CDR1 and CDR2 sequences are LGHNT and FRNRAP. This CDR3 comprises 14 residues. The CDR3 loop reads CASGPAGVGDTQYF. The CDR3 DNA reads as TGTGCTAGTGGCCCAGCAGGAGTAGGAGATACGCAGTATTTT.

This rearrangement joins TRBV19 to TRBJ2-3; D gene uncertain. Per the germline V gene, CDR1 is LNHDA and CDR2 is SQIVND (reference sequence). With 3 bases removed from V and 2 bases from J, the gap between germline ends came to 6 bases. The CDR3 has 13 amino acids. The CDR3 spells CASSMRFTDTQYF. CDR3 nucleotide sequence: TGTGCCAGTAGTATGCGGTTCACAGATACGCAGTATTTT.

The V call is TRBV29-1, the J call TRBJ2-7, with D hard to call. Germline V gene data show CDR1 as SQVTM and CDR2 as ANQGSEA. The V gene lost 2 bases and the J gene lost 1 base, with 12 bases spanning the gap. The CDR3 is 14 residues long. CDR3 nucleotide sequence: TGCAGCGTTGAACGAGGAGACACTTCCTACGAGCAGTACTTC. Amino acids: CSVERGDTSYEQYF.

This rearrangement joins TRBV18 to TRBJ1-6; 7 bases line up with TRBD1. Germline V gene sequence: CDR1 KGHSH, CDR2 LQKENI. The CDR3 contains 14 residues. The trim removed 3 bases at V and 7 bases at J, leaving 3 bases unmatched. The CDR3 region is CASSPSRGNSPLHF. CDR3 coding DNA: TGTGCCAGCTCACCGTCCAGGGGGAATTCACCCCTCCACTTT.

The chain is built from TRBV7-9 and TRBJ2-1; D remains ambiguous. The CDR3 spans 14 residues. The germline V gene encodes CDR1 SEHNR and CDR2 FQNEAQ (reference sequence). V was pared by 1 base and J by 4 bases, with 8 bases between. DNA for the CDR3: TGTGCCAGCAGCTTAGACGTCAGTTACAATGAGCAGTTCTTC. Amino acids: CASSLDVSYNEQFF.

In the case of this clone: The sample has other DNA sequences that encode this CDR3 too. This chain connects TRBV20-1 to TRBJ2-3; no firm D call. The V gene lost 2 bases and the J gene lost 3 bases, with 3 bases spanning the gap. The CDR3 extends over 11 amino acids. The V gene's germline CDR1 is DFQATT and CDR2 SNEGSKA (reference sequence). CDR3 protein: CSARLTDTQYF. CDR3 DNA: TGCAGTGCTAGACTGACAGATACGCAGTATTTT.

This chain uses TRBV5-6 with TRBJ2-7; 10 nucleotides align to TRBD2. The V gene's germline CDR1 is SGHDT and CDR2 YYEEEE. The CDR3 totals 16 residues. V shed 4 bases, J shed 0 bases, and the junction held 7 bases outside the gene matches. The CDR3 here is CASSPWTSGYSYEQYF. CDR3 DNA sequence: TGTGCCAGCAGCCCCTGGACTAGCGGCTACTCCTACGAGCAGTACTTC.

This clone was seen repeatedly, ten times or more. J is TRBJ2-1 and V is TRBV15; maybe TRBD2 (6 bases). Looked up from germline, CDR1 is LNHNV and CDR2 is YYDKDF (reference sequence). V lost 1 base, J lost 0 bases, and 10 bases lay in between. The CDR3 sequence is 16 residues long. CDR3 DNA: TGTGCCACCAGCAGAGTCGTCGGGAGCTCCTACAATGAGCAGTTCTTC. Amino acids: CATSRVVGSSYNEQFF.

The rearrangement uses TRBV5-4 and TRBJ2-1; 10 bases line up with TRBD2. Germline V gene lookup returns CDR1 SGHNT and CDR2 YYREEE (reference sequence). V gave up 4 bases and J gave up 1 base; unmatched junction bases: 2. CDR3 length equals 15 residues. CDR3 DNA sequence: TGTGCCAGCAGCCTTAGCGGGAGGTCCTACAATGAGCAGTTCTTC. Its translation: CASSLSGRSYNEQFF.

J is TRBJ1-4 and V is TRBV28, with TRBD1 matching 7 bases. Germline trimming cut 3 bases from V and 5 bases from J; bases unmatched to any gene: 6. This CDR3 is 15 amino acids long. Germline V lookup: CDR1 MDHEN, CDR2 SYDVKM. DNA of the CDR3: TGTGCCAGCAGTTTCCCCCAGGACAGGAATGAAAAACTGTTTTTT. This gives the protein CASSFPQDRNEKLFF. The variable domain in full, with the rest retrieved from reference TRBV28 and TRBJ1-4, is DVKVTQSSRYLVKRTGEKVFLECVQDMDHENMFWYRQDPGLGLRLIYFSYDVKMKEKGDIPEGYSVSREKKERFSLILESASTNQTSMYLCASSFPQDRNEKLFFGSGTQLSVL.

The J gene is TRBJ2-1, the V gene TRBV5-5; no clear D. V lost 0 bases to trimming and J lost 1 base, with 11 bases between them. CDR1 is SGHKS and CDR2 is YYEKEE in the germline V gene (reference sequence). This CDR3 spans 16 amino acids. The CDR3 region has the DNA TGTGCCAGCAGCTTGGTTTTGTCCGGGTCCTACAATGAGCAGTTCTTC. As protein: CASSLVLSGSYNEQFF.

The chain joins TRBV28 to TRBJ2-5; 15 bases match TRBD2. In germline, CDR1 is MDHEN, CDR2 SYDVKM. The V segment lost 7 bases and the J segment 4 bases; nucleotides outside the gene matches: 10. The CDR3 has 17 amino acids. The DNA for the CDR3 is TGTGCCAGCACCCCGATGGGACTAGCGGGAGGAGGAGAGACCCAGTACTTC. It codes for CASTPMGLAGGGETQYF.

The CDR3 DNA reads as TGCGCCAGCAGCCAAGGGACAGGGGGCCCGGATACGCAGTATTTT. It codes for CASSQGTGGPDTQYF. The V call is TRBV4-1, the J call TRBJ2-3; 11 bases line up with TRBD1. CDR1 and CDR2 (germline): MGHRA, YSYEKL. The CDR3 runs 15 residues. J lost 6 bases, V lost 1 base, and 3 bases had no gene match.

The chain has TRBV19 and TRBJ2-7; D remains ambiguous. The V end lost 2 bases, the J end lost 2 bases, and 10 bases lay between the germline ends. CDR3 length: 14 amino acids. Germline CDR1 reads LNHDA; CDR2 reads SQIVND (reference sequence). The CDR3 nucleotides are TGTGCCAGTAGTATAAGTGTCCAGGCCTACGAGCAGTACTTC. Amino acids: CASSISVQAYEQYF.

The genes are TRBV4-3 and TRBJ1-5, with 8 bases identical to TRBD1. The V and J ends lost 4 bases and 7 bases, in that order; junction bases with no gene match: 6. This CDR3 comprises 14 residues. Germline V gene lookup returns CDR1 LGHNA and CDR2 YSLEER. CDR3 residues: CASSPGQGMQPQHF. The CDR3 bases are TGCGCCAGCAGCCCCGGACAGGGAATGCAGCCCCAGCATTTT.

The gene calls are TRBV5-4 and TRBJ2-5, with 8 bases fitting TRBD1. The CDR3 contains 15 residues. CDR1 is SGHNT and CDR2 is YYREEE in the germline V gene (reference sequence). Trimming cost V 4 bases and J 4 bases; bases outside gene matches: 9. For the CDR3, the DNA is TGTGCCAGCAGCAAACGGGACAGGCTTGGAGAGACCCAGTACTTC. Its protein is CASSKRDRLGETQYF.

The chain is built from TRBV27 and TRBJ2-2, with D uncertain. This CDR3 region has 15 residues. V lost 3 bases to trimming and J lost 5 bases, with 13 bases between them. The germline CDR1 and CDR2 sequences are MNHEY and SMNVEV (reference sequence). The DNA of the CDR3 is TGTGCCAGCAGTTTTGCCCCTATCGGGACCGGGGAGCTGTTTTTT. This encodes CASSFAPIGTGELFF.